One sample yielded the 9 T cell receptor beta chains listed below, sequenced in a study of blood T cell repertoires in COVID-19. The method was immunoSEQ multiplex PCR; TCRdb's version includes in-frame clones alone and lacks a portion of them. The sample carries about 260,000 clones, over 70% recorded once. Sequencing was done on a sample of PBMCs or T cells enriched from blood (not recorded which). These receptors were collected from a woman aged 40 to 50 who had been exposed to COVID-19.

The rearrangement uses TRBV14 and TRBJ1-2, with TRBD1 as a possible D gene (6 bases). V lost 0 bases and J lost 8, with 13 bases in between. Per germline, CDR1 SGHDN and CDR2 FVKESK. This CDR3 spans 14 amino acids. The CDR3 coding sequence is TGTGCCAGCAGCCAAGATACAGGGATAGTAGGCTACACCTTC. It codes for CASSQDTGIVGYTF.

The gene calls are TRBV12-3 or TRBV12-4 and TRBJ1-2; D ambiguous. The CDR3 spans 13 residues. V gave up 4 bases and J gave up 1 base, with 7 bases separating them. The CDR3 loop reads CASSWASNYGYTF. DNA of the CDR3: TGTGCCAGCAGTTGGGCAAGTAACTATGGCTACACCTTC.

In its sample, this clone was seen once. The chain carries TRBV2 and TRBJ2-7; D unclear. The CDR3 consists of 11 residues. Germline assignment: CDR1 SNHLY and CDR2 FYNNEI. The V end lost 4 bases, the J end lost 3 bases, and 4 bases lay between the germline ends. CDR3 coding DNA: TGTGCCAGCAGTGTTCTCTACGAGCAGTACTTC. Residues: CASSVLYEQYF.

The chain couples TRBV6-5 to TRBJ2-7, with D unclear. This CDR3 is 13 amino acids long. Per germline, CDR1 MNHEY and CDR2 SVGAGI. The ends were cut back, 6 bases at V and 3 bases at J, with 12 bases in the middle. In nucleotides, the CDR3 is TGTGCCAGCAGCGCGCAAAAAGACTACGAGCAGTACTTC. Its translation: CASSAQKDYEQYF.

This chain uses TRBV4-1 with TRBJ1-1, with TRBD1 identical over 7 bases. The CDR3 runs 17 residues. V lost 0 bases and J lost 0; bases outside the gene matches: 7. Germline CDR1 reads MGHRA; CDR2 reads YSYEKL. The CDR3 DNA is TGCGCCAGCAGCCAAGATCCGGGACAGAGAATGAACACTGAAGCTTTCTTT. Its translation: CASSQDPGQRMNTEAFF.

The genes are TRBV20-1 and TRBJ1-6; D is unresolved. Germline lookup yields CDR1 DFQATT and CDR2 SNEGSKA (reference sequence). Trimming pared 5 bases from V and 7 bases from J, leaving 3 bases between. This CDR3 contains 10 residues. The CDR3 coding sequence is TGCAGTGCTCTAAATTCACCCCTCCACTTT. This translates into CSALNSPLHF.

This rearrangement joins TRBV5-4 to TRBJ2-5; a weak D match, TRBD1 (6 bases). The V gene's germline CDR1 is SGHNT and CDR2 YYREEE (reference sequence). This CDR3 region has 13 residues. V was cut by 4 bases and J by 5 bases, with 12 bases left in between. CDR3 amino acids: CASSLEQGETQYF. The CDR3 nucleotides read TGTGCCAGCAGCCTGGAACAGGGCGAGACCCAGTACTTC.

V and J are TRBV5-6 and TRBJ2-1, with 10 bases aligning to TRBD2. This CDR3 contains 15 residues. Germline V gene data show CDR1 as SGHDT and CDR2 as YYEEEE. Germline trimming cut 0 bases from V and 6 bases from J; bases unmatched to any gene: 3. The CDR3 DNA reads as TGTGCCAGCAGCTTGGCGTCTAGCGGGAGCAATGAGCAGTTCTTC. It codes for CASSLASSGSNEQFF.

The gene calls are TRBV6-2 or TRBV6-3 and TRBJ1-5; TRBD1 matches at 9 bases. Per the germline V gene, CDR1 is MNHEY and CDR2 is SVGEGT. V lost 5 bases, J lost 4 bases, and 12 bases stayed unmatched. This CDR3 comprises 17 residues. The CDR3 DNA reads as TGTGCCAGCAGTCCGAGGACAGGGGTGGTACGGAATCAGCCCCAGCATTTT. This codes for CASSPRTGVVRNQPQHF.